This TCR beta chain was identified in a study of human T cells and chemical hapten exposure. This clonotype came up many times. Unseparated into fractions, whole blood served as the source from which total RNA was extracted. Unique molecular identifiers were linked by the library to individual cDNA molecules. TCRdb independently ran MiXCR on the 5' RACE reads; one entry per CDR3 protein. Among around 82,000 distinct CDR3 sequences, roughly 8% were seen once, and the ten largest hold around 2%. V trimming: 6 bases; J trimming: 6 bases; junction bases outside the gene matches: 7. Germline-derived CDR1 and CDR2 are KGHSH and LQKENI. The CDR3 is 15 residues long.

The sequence derives from a male donor in good health. The J gene is TRBJ1-5, the V gene TRBV18; 11 positions agree with TRBD1. In nucleotides, the CDR3 is TGTGCCAGCTCCCCCGGACAGGGGGCAAGTCAGCCCCAGCATTTT. It yields the protein CASSPGQGASQPQHF.